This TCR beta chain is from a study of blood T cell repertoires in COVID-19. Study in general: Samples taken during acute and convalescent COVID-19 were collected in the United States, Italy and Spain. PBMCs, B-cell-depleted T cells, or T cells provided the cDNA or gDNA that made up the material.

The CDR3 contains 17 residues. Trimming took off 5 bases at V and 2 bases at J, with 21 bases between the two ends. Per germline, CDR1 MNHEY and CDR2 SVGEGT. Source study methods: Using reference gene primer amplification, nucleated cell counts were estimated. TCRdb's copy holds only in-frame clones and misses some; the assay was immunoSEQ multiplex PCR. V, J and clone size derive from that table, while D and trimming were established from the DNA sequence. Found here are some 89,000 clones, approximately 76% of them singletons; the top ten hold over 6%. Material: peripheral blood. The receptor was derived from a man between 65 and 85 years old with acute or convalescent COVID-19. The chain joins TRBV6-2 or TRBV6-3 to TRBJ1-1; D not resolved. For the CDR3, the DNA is TGTGCCAGCAGTCACAACAGAGCTTATTCTACAAACACTGAAGCTTTCTTT. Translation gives CASSHNRAYSTNTEAFF.